These 9 T cell receptor beta chains were all obtained from the same sample, sequenced in a study of siplizumab effects on memory and regulatory T cells. Using immunoSEQ multiplex PCR, the repertoire was profiled, and TCRdb retains in-frame clones only, with some absent. The sample holds approximately 120,000 clones, roughly nine tenths seen once. Material: Tregs sorted from blood. The receptors stem from a human donor in good health.

The J gene is TRBJ1-1, the V gene TRBV5-1, with 10 bases matching TRBD1. CDR1 SGHRS and CDR2 YFSETQ come from the germline V gene. With 2 bases clipped from V and 3 bases from J, the junction kept 4 bases outside the gene matches. The CDR3 covers 15 residues. CDR3 in DNA: TGCGCCAGCAGCTTCACAGGACAGGGGGACACTGAAGCTTTCTTT. This sequence encodes CASSFTGQGDTEAFF. Combining the CDR3 with reference TRBV5-1 and TRBJ1-1 gives the whole variable domain KAGVTQTPRYLIKTRGQQVTLSCSPISGHRSVSWYQQTPGQGLQFLFEYFSETQRNKGNFPGRFSGRQFSNSRSEMNVSTLELGDSALYLCASSFTGQGDTEAFFGQGTRLTVV.

The chain carries TRBV7-2 and TRBJ2-3, with 9 bases aligning to TRBD2. CDR1 is SGHTA and CDR2 is FQGNSA in the germline V gene. The CDR3 spans 17 residues. Trimming took 1 base from V and 3 from J; bases not matched to a gene: 8. The CDR3 sequence is CASSLEARGGLTDTQYF. The CDR3 DNA reads as TGTGCCAGCAGCTTAGAGGCGCGGGGGGGACTTACAGATACGCAGTATTTT. The entire variable domain, with the rest obtained from reference TRBV7-2 and TRBJ2-3, is as follows: GAGVSQSPSNKVTEKGKDVELRCDPISGHTALYWYRQSLGQGLEFLIYFQGNSAPDKSGLPSDRFSAERTGGSVSTLTIQRTQQEDSAVYLCASSLEARGGLTDTQYFGPGTRLTVL.

The V gene is TRBV6-6, the J gene TRBJ2-1, with 11 positions matching TRBD2. The CDR3 is 15 residues long. V trimming: 7 bases; J trimming: 5 bases; junction bases outside the gene matches: 7. Germline CDR1 and CDR2: MNHNY and SVGAGI (reference sequence). In DNA, the CDR3 is TGTGCCAGCACCCACGGACTAGCGGGCAACAATGAGCAGTTCTTC. This encodes CASTHGLAGNNEQFF.

This sequence joins TRBV10-1 and TRBJ2-7; 9 nucleotides align to TRBD1. Germline CDR1 and CDR2: WNHNN and SYGVQD (reference sequence). CDR3 size: 17 residues. J was trimmed by 0 bases and V by 7 bases; bases with no gene match: 13. CDR3 bases: TGCGCCAGCACCGCGGGGACAGGGCCCTCCAGCTCCTACGAGCAGTACTTC. Translated, it gives CASTAGTGPSSSYEQYF.

V gene TRBV5-6 combines with J gene TRBJ1-1, with D maybe TRBD1 (5 bases). Trimming took off 2 bases at V and 6 bases at J, with 8 bases between the two ends. The CDR3 is 12 residues long. Per the germline V gene, CDR1 is SGHDT and CDR2 is YYEEEE. DNA for the CDR3: TGTGCCAGCAGCTTCAGGGTATCTGAAGCTTTCTTT. Protein: CASSFRVSEAFF.

The CDR3 DNA sequence: TGTGCCAGCAGTGAAGTAGCCTCTGGGGGCTACACCTTC. It yields the protein CASSEVASGGYTF. V usage is TRBV6-1 and J usage is TRBJ1-2; D is uncertain. CDR3 size: 13 residues. From germline, CDR1 is MNHNS and CDR2 SASEGT. Trimming removed 1 base from V and 8 bases from J, with 11 bases in between.

V usage is TRBV29-1 and J usage is TRBJ2-2, with a weak D call TRBD1 (6 bases). Germline V CDR1 and CDR2: SQVTM, ANQGSEA. The CDR3 contains 14 residues. Trimming took 5 bases from V and 2 from J, leaving 12 bases between them. The CDR3 DNA follows: TGCAGCGTTTACAGGGCCCCTAACACCGGGGAGCTGTTTTTT. Protein product: CSVYRAPNTGELFF.

The chain has TRBV19 and TRBJ1-2; a weak D match, TRBD1 (6 bases). The length of the CDR3 is 14 residues. V shed 3 bases and J shed 5 bases, with 13 bases lying between them. Germline V gene sequence: CDR1 LNHDA, CDR2 SQIVND (reference sequence). This CDR3 reads CASSIGQLIYGYTF. CDR3 sequence (DNA): TGTGCCAGTAGTATTGGACAGCTTATTTATGGCTACACCTTC. The full variable domain, with the rest looked up from reference TRBV19 and TRBJ1-2, is DGGITQSPKYLFRKEGQNVTLSCEQNLNHDAMYWYRQDPGQGLRLIYYSQIVNDFQKGDIAEGYSVSREKKESFPLTVTSAQKNPTAFYLCASSIGQLIYGYTFGSGTRLTVV.

CDR3 in amino acids: CATSRSSGGATGELFF. In DNA, the CDR3 is TGTGCCACCAGCCGCTCTAGCGGGGGGGCCACCGGGGAGCTGTTTTTT. This chain links TRBV15 with TRBJ2-2; 12 nucleotides align to TRBD2. This CDR3 comprises 16 residues. The germline V gene encodes CDR1 LNHNV and CDR2 YYDKDF (reference sequence). With V trimmed by 5 bases and J by 4 bases, 5 bases remained unmatched.